Given below is one TCR beta chain in context. The data were obtained in a study of blood T cell repertoires in COVID-19. Study in general: Specimens from acute and convalescent COVID-19 originated in the United States, Italy and Spain. Sources were T cells, B-cell-depleted T cells, or PBMCs; the material itself was cDNA or gDNA.

V lost 0 bases and J lost 12; bases outside the gene matches: 9. The CDR3 runs 15 residues. Per the germline V gene, CDR1 is SGHNT and CDR2 is YYREEE (reference sequence). Original processing methods: Researchers report that nucleated cell counts were estimated from reference gene primer amplification. Sequencing was performed with immunoSEQ multiplex PCR; in TCRdb, only in-frame clones are kept and a portion is missing. From that table come the V and J calls and clone size; the DNA was used to work out D and trimming. Of over 150,000 clones detected, roughly 89% appear once; the ten largest clones hold 3% to 4.5%.

The genes are TRBV5-4 and TRBJ1-6, with TRBD1 matching 7 bases. The TCR comes from a woman aged 60 to 75 who had recovered from COVID-19. Source material: peripheral blood. CDR3 nucleotide sequence: TGTGCCAGCAGCTTGGGGCGGCAGGGGGTTGAACCCCTCCACTTT. Amino acids: CASSLGRQGVEPLHF. The whole variable domain, filled in from reference TRBV5-4 and TRBJ1-6, reads ETGVTQSPTHLIKTRGQQVTLRCSSQSGHNTVSWYQQALGQGPQFIFQYYREEENGRGNFPPRFSGLQFPNYSSELNVNALELDDSALYLCASSLGRQGVEPLHFGNGTRLTVT.